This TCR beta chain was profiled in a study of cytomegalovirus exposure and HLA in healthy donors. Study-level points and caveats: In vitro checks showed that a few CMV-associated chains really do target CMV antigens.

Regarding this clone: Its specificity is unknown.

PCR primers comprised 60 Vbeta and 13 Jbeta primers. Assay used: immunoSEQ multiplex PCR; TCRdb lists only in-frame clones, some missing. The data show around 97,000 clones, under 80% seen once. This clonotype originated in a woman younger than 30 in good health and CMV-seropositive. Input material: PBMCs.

The CDR3 protein is CASSYPGVGSPLHF. CDR3 nucleotides: TGTGCCAGCAGCTACCCAGGGGTGGGTTCACCCCTCCACTTT. The chain has TRBV7-9 and TRBJ1-6, with D possibly being TRBD1 (6 bases). Per germline, CDR1 SEHNR and CDR2 FQNEAQ (reference sequence). The CDR3 sequence is 14 residues long. V gave up 4 bases and J gave up 9 bases, with 13 bases separating them.